Presented here are 17 T cell receptor beta chains from one specimen sequenced in a study of T cell responses to AZD1222 COVID-19 vaccine. Generated by immunoSEQ multiplex PCR, the TCRdb table keeps only in-frame clones and is missing some. This sample has 100,000 to 150,000 clones, with about 90% found just once. Sequenced here: peripheral blood, sampled on day 0 of MenACWY control vaccination. Every receptor here comes from an adult in good health.

The gene calls are TRBV13 and TRBJ2-2; D not certain. Germline CDR1 reads PRHDT; CDR2 reads FYEKMQ (reference sequence). Trimming removed 5 bases from V and 6 bases from J, with 16 bases in between. This CDR3 spans 15 amino acids. CDR3 residues: CASSDRADPPGELFF. The CDR3, as DNA: TGTGCCAGCAGCGACCGTGCGGATCCTCCCGGGGAGCTGTTTTTT.

This chain uses TRBV2 with TRBJ1-1; D unresolved. With 5 bases removed from V and 4 bases from J, the gap between germline ends came to 11 bases. CDR3 length equals 13 residues. Germline V gene data show CDR1 as SNHLY and CDR2 as FYNNEI. The chain's CDR3 is CASSLGSATEAFF. The CDR3, as DNA: TGTGCCAGCAGTTTAGGGTCTGCCACTGAAGCTTTCTTT.

The table lists this clone with a few counts. V gene TRBV5-4 combines with J gene TRBJ1-1, with 9 positions matching TRBD1. This CDR3 comprises 18 residues. V shed 4 bases, J shed 0 bases, and the junction held 13 bases outside the gene matches. Germline CDR1 is SGHNT and CDR2 is YYREEE (reference sequence). The CDR3 is CASSAPRTGDPMNTEAFF. Here the CDR3 DNA reads TGTGCCAGCAGCGCACCTCGGACAGGGGACCCTATGAACACTGAAGCTTTCTTT.

This chain uses TRBV7-3 with TRBJ2-1; 8 bases map to TRBD1. The CDR3 is 15 residues long. Looked up from germline, CDR1 is SGHTA and CDR2 is FQGTGA. V dropped 1 base and J dropped 2; count of bases not matched to a gene: 1. This CDR3 is CASSLKQGAYNEQFF. In DNA, the CDR3 is TGTGCCAGCAGCTTAAAACAGGGGGCCTACAATGAGCAGTTCTTC.

V is TRBV7-8 and J is TRBJ2-7, with D perhaps matching TRBD1 or TRBD2 (6 bases each). The V gene's germline CDR1 is SGHVS and CDR2 FQNEAQ. The ends were cut back, 7 bases at V and 6 bases at J, with 16 bases in the middle. CDR3 size: 13 residues. DNA for the CDR3: TGTGCCAGCACCCGGTCGGGGGCAGGCGAGCAGTACTTC. It translates to CASTRSGAGEQYF.

The J gene is TRBJ1-4, the V gene TRBV27, with TRBD1 matching over 9 bases. In germline, CDR1 is MNHEY, CDR2 SMNVEV (reference sequence). The CDR3 is 16 amino acids. J gave up 7 bases and V 9 bases, and 15 bases lay outside the gene matches. The CDR3 spells CARKQGAHLLSEKLFF. In DNA, the CDR3 is TGTGCCAGAAAACAGGGGGCGCATTTGTTGAGTGAAAAACTGTTTTTT. Filled out from reference TRBV27 and TRBJ1-4, the complete variable domain reads EAQVTQNPRYLITVTGKKLTVTCSQNMNHEYMSWYRQDPGLGLRQIYYSMNVEVTDKGDVPEGYKVSRKEKRNFPLILESPSPNQTSLYFCARKQGAHLLSEKLFFGSGTQLSVL.

This sequence joins TRBV5-4 and TRBJ2-1; 10 bases agree with TRBD2. The CDR3 sequence is 15 residues long. The junction had 4 bases not matched to a gene; V was cut back by 4 bases and J by 3 bases. Germline V lookup: CDR1 SGHNT, CDR2 YYREEE (reference sequence). The CDR3 loop reads CASSRRTSGYNEQFF. For the CDR3, the DNA is TGTGCCAGCAGCCGAAGGACTAGCGGCTACAATGAGCAGTTCTTC.

The gene calls are TRBV4-3 and TRBJ1-3; D is unclear. Germline V lookup: CDR1 LGHNA, CDR2 YSLEER. The length of the CDR3 is 16 residues. The V gene lost 0 bases and the J gene lost 8 bases, with 17 bases spanning the gap. As DNA, the CDR3 is TGCGCCAGCAGCCAAGAGGGCGATAAGATTGGGCACACCATATATTTT. Protein product: CASSQEGDKIGHTIYF.

The chain has TRBV10-3 and TRBJ2-3; D ambiguous. Germline CDR1 reads ENHRY; CDR2 reads SYGVKD. The CDR3 runs 13 residues. Trimming removed 10 bases at V and 0 bases at J, with 11 bases between. CDR3 bases: TGTGCCACCCAACCCGACAGCACAGATACGCAGTATTTT. Translated: CATQPDSTDTQYF.

This rearrangement joins TRBV5-1 to TRBJ2-7, with TRBD1 matching 7 bases. CDR3 length: 15 residues. In germline, CDR1 is SGHRS, CDR2 YFSETQ. The ends lost 3 bases at V and 4 bases at J; junction bases unmatched: 10. The CDR3 DNA reads TGCGCCAGCAGCTCCGGGACAGCGTTAGTGTACGAGCAGTACTTC. Translated, it gives CASSSGTALVYEQYF.

The rearrangement joins TRBV10-3 to TRBJ1-4, with D hard to call. The CDR3 runs 15 residues. V shed 0 bases and J shed 2 bases, with 7 bases lying between them. Per the germline V gene, CDR1 is ENHRY and CDR2 is SYGVKD. CDR3 protein: CAISESIGTNEKLFF. CDR3 in DNA: TGTGCCATCAGTGAGTCTATAGGGACTAATGAAAAACTGTTTTTT.

The chain couples TRBV7-8 to TRBJ2-4, with TRBD2 identical over 10 bases. This CDR3 is 16 amino acids long. The germline V gene encodes CDR1 SGHVS and CDR2 FQNEAQ. The V and J ends lost 8 bases and 0 bases, in that order; junction bases with no gene match: 7. Here the CDR3 DNA reads TGTGCCAGCGGCCGGACTAGCGGTCTAGCCAAAAACATTCAGTACTTC. This translates into CASGRTSGLAKNIQYF.

The chain uses TRBV28 and TRBJ1-3; D ambiguous. V was pared by 3 bases and J by 0 bases, with 15 bases between. The CDR3 consists of 17 residues. Germline CDR1 is MDHEN and CDR2 is SYDVKM. The CDR3 is CASSFAGFSLSGNTIYF. The CDR3 DNA is TGTGCCAGCAGTTTCGCCGGGTTTTCCCTCTCTGGAAACACCATATATTTT.

The table lists this clone with a count of one. V usage is TRBV4-3 and J usage is TRBJ1-5, with D perhaps TRBD1 (6 bases). Trimming cost V 0 bases and J 5 bases, with 11 bases left between them. Germline V lookup: CDR1 LGHNA, CDR2 YSLEER. The CDR3 is 15 amino acids. The CDR3 DNA reads as TGCGCCAGCAGCCAAGAAAGGGGGGGTTATCAGCCCCAGCATTTT. Its protein is CASSQERGGYQPQHF.

V gene TRBV18 combines with J gene TRBJ2-1, with 10 bases identical to TRBD1. The V gene end was trimmed by 1 base and the J gene end by 3 bases; junction bases not matched to a gene: 3. The CDR3 runs 16 residues. The germline V gene has CDR1 KGHSH and CDR2 LQKENI. This CDR3 reads CASSPQGQGNYNEQFF. The CDR3 nucleotides read TGTGCCAGCTCACCACAGGGACAGGGGAACTACAATGAGCAGTTCTTC.

V is TRBV7-2 and J is TRBJ2-1; D perhaps matches TRBD1 (5 bases). V dropped 1 base and J dropped 5 bases, with 15 bases sitting between them. The CDR3 loop spans 16 amino acids. Germline V lookup: CDR1 SGHTA, CDR2 FQGNSA. Written as DNA, the CDR3 is TGTGCCAGCAGCTTAGTTAGAAACAGGTTTAACAATGAGCAGTTCTTC. It translates to CASSLVRNRFNNEQFF. Complete variable domain (other parts from reference TRBV7-2 and TRBJ2-1): GAGVSQSPSNKVTEKGKDVELRCDPISGHTALYWYRQSLGQGLEFLIYFQGNSAPDKSGLPSDRFSAERTGGSVSTLTIQRTQQEDSAVYLCASSLVRNRFNNEQFFGPGTRLTVL.

The chain combines TRBV6-5 with TRBJ2-3; weak D call: TRBD2 (6 bases). The V end lost 4 bases, the J end lost 0 bases, and 11 bases lay between the germline ends. Looked up from germline, CDR1 is MNHEY and CDR2 is SVGAGI. This CDR3 comprises 15 residues. CDR3: CASSFDGTSTDTQYF. DNA of the CDR3: TGTGCCAGCAGTTTTGACGGGACTAGCACAGATACGCAGTATTTT.